Reported below is one T cell receptor (beta chain). These data originate in a study of blood T cell repertoires in COVID-19. Whole-study context: T cells, B-cell-depleted T cells, or PBMCs supplied cDNA or gDNA.

The CDR3 length is 16 residues. The germline gives CDR1 LNHDA, CDR2 SQIVND (reference sequence). Trimming at V came to 6 bases and at J to 1 base, leaving 8 bases not matched to a gene. Original handling: Amplified reference gene primers provided the basis for estimating nucleated cell counts. Assay: immunoSEQ multiplex PCR; the TCRdb copy retains only in-frame clones and omits some. Clone size and V and J calls were adopted from that table, with D and trimming inferred from the DNA. This sample has over 150,000 clones, with around 83% found just once. This TCR was sampled from a woman aged 55-70 years with acute or convalescent COVID-19. The chain recombines TRBV19 with TRBJ1-4; 7 positions match TRBD1. The sequenced material came from peripheral blood. CDR3 sequence: CASSHQGQRTNEKLFF. CDR3 nucleotide sequence: TGTGCCAGTAGCCACCAGGGACAGAGAACTAATGAAAAACTGTTTTTT. Based on the CDR3 plus reference TRBV19 and TRBJ1-4, the full variable domain is DGGITQSPKYLFRKEGQNVTLSCEQNLNHDAMYWYRQDPGQGLRLIYYSQIVNDFQKGDIAEGYSVSREKKESFPLTVTSAQKNPTAFYLCASSHQGQRTNEKLFFGSGTQLSVL.